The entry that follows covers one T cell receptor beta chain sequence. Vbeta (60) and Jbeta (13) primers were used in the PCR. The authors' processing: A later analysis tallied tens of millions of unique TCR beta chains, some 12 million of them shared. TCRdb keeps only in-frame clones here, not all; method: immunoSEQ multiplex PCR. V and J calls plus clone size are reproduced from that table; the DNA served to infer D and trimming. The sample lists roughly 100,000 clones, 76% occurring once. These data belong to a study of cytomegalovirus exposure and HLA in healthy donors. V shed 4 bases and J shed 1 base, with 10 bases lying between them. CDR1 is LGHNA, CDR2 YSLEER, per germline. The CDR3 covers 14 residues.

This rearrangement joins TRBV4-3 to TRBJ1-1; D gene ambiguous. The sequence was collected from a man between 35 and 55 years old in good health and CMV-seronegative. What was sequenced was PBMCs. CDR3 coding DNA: TGCGCCAGCAGCCCGAGGCCGCGGAACACTGAAGCTTTCTTT. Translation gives CASSPRPRNTEAFF.